Listed below are T cell receptor beta chains from one sample, sequenced in a study of cytomegalovirus exposure and HLA in healthy donors. Some clones are missing from TCRdb's copy, which holds only in-frame ones; the method was immunoSEQ multiplex PCR. The sample has around 150,000 clones; 65% to 70% are singletons. The specimen was PBMCs. All receptors come from a woman aged 18 to 35 in good health and CMV-seropositive. Both conserved end residues are part of each CDR3. The D gene is left open where the match is weak. Not every row has a clone size; where given, it reads once, few, many or a size class.

d_call j_call v_call clone_size cdr3_nt cdr3_aa
. TRBJ1-5 TRBV2 . TGTGCCAGCAGTGAAATGGGGCAGGGGAATCAGCCCCAGCATTTT CASSEMGQGNQPQHF
TRBD1 TRBJ1-1 TRBV19 few TGTGCCAGTAGGGGCGGACAGGGGGTACTAACTGAAGCTTTCTTT CASRGGQGVLTEAFF
. TRBJ1-3 TRBV7-3 . TGTGCCAGCAGCTTAAGAGCAGGGAACGCTGGAAACACCATATATTTT CASSLRAGNAGNTIYF
. TRBJ1-2 TRBV6-1 . TGTGCCAGCAGTACGACAGGCGCCTCTAACTATGGCTACACCTTC CASSTTGASNYGYTF
TRBD1 TRBJ1-2 TRBV30 . TGTGCCTGGACCCGGGACAGAGGCATCCATGGCTACACCTTC CAWTRDRGIHGYTF
. TRBJ2-1 TRBV5-6 many TGTGCCAGCAACAGACCGTATAGCTCCTACAATGAGCAGTTCTTC CASNRPYSSYNEQFF
. TRBJ1-2 TRBV5-4 . TGTGCCAGCAGCTCCCAGGGGTTGGGTGGCTACACCTTC CASSSQGLGGYTF
TRBD1 TRBJ2-2 TRBV28 . TGTGCCAGCAGTTTATCTGGACAGGGACACACCGGGGAGCTGTTTTTT CASSLSGQGHTGELFF
. TRBJ2-5 TRBV7-2 . TGTGCCAGCAGCTTAGCGGCAGGGGATCAAGAGACCCAGTACTTC CASSLAAGDQETQYF
. TRBJ2-2 TRBV19 . TGTGCCAGTAGTATCGGCAGGCTGGCCGGGGAGCTGTTTTTT CASSIGRLAGELFF
TRBD1 TRBJ1-5 TRBV6-5 . TGTGCCAGCAGACGGGACAGGAGTAGCAATCAGCCCCAGCATTTT CASRRDRSSNQPQHF
TRBD2 TRBJ2-2 TRBV28 . TGTGCCAGCAGGGCTAGCGGCAGCACCGGGGAGCTGTTTTTT CASRASGSTGELFF
TRBD2 TRBJ2-1 TRBV7-6 . TGTGCCAGCAGCTTCTTTGGACTAGCGGGAGTAGATGAGCAGTTCTTC CASSFFGLAGVDEQFF
. TRBJ2-6 TRBV7-9 . TGTGCCAGCAGCCCACAGGGTTTCTCTGGGGCCAACGTCCTGACTTTC CASSPQGFSGANVLTF
TRBD2 TRBJ2-5 TRBV30 . TGTGCCTGGGAGCTAGCGGGAGGAGAGACCCAGTACTTC CAWELAGGETQYF
. TRBJ2-1 TRBV7-3 few TGTGCCTCCCAAAGCGGCTCCTACAATGAGCAGTTCTTC CASQSGSYNEQFF
TRBD2 TRBJ2-1 TRBV4-2 . TGTGCCAGCAGCCAAGGACTAGCGGGGTTCAGGGAGCTCTACAATGAGCAGTTCTTC CASSQGLAGFRELYNEQFF
TRBD1 TRBJ1-1 TRBV28 . TGTGCCAGCAGTCAATTGGACAGGACGGATTTCTTT CASSQLDRTDFF
. TRBJ1-4 TRBV5-4 . TGTGCCAGCAGCTTTAGCCAGGGCGAGAATGAAAAACTGTTTTTT CASSFSQGENEKLFF
TRBD2 TRBJ2-4 TRBV28 . TGTGCCAGCAGTCCGACTCGACTAGCGGGAGTAAACATTCAGTACTTC CASSPTRLAGVNIQYF
TRBD1 TRBJ1-1 TRBV2 . TGTGCCAGGTGGGACAGGGGGCAGGACACTGAAGCTTTCTTT CARWDRGQDTEAFF
. TRBJ2-3 TRBV11-2 few TGTGCCAGCAGCTTAATCGCAGATACGCAGTATTTT CASSLIADTQYF
. TRBJ2-7 TRBV5-4 . TGTGCCAGCAGCTCCGGTTCCTACGAGCAGTACTTC CASSSGSYEQYF
. TRBJ2-3 TRBV27 few TGTGCCAGCAGCGGCGGAGATACGCAGTATTTT CASSGGDTQYF
TRBD1 TRBJ2-1 TRBV10-3 . TGTGCCATCAGATCTTCGACAGGGGTCAATGAGCAGTTCTTC CAIRSSTGVNEQFF
. TRBJ2-1 TRBV9 . TGTGCCAGCAGCGTAGGTGCCCTACTAGAGGAGCAGTTCTTC CASSVGALLEEQFF